Each of the 30 T cell receptor beta chains below was sequenced from the same sample in a study of cytomegalovirus exposure and HLA in healthy donors. In the PCR, 60 Vbeta and 13 Jbeta primers were used. Method: immunoSEQ multiplex PCR; TCRdb's copy keeps in-frame clones and lacks some. The table includes 150,000 to 200,000 clones, around four fifths detected once. The sample was PBMCs. These receptors were taken from a man aged 35-49 years in good health and CMV-seropositive.

The J gene is TRBJ1-1, the V gene TRBV19; 8 bases agree with TRBD1. The germline V gene has CDR1 LNHDA and CDR2 SQIVND (reference sequence). V was pared by 6 bases and J by 0 bases, with 9 bases of the junction left unmatched. The CDR3 has 16 residues. The CDR3 coding sequence is TGTGCCAGTAGCAATATGGGGACAGGCATGAACACTGAAGCTTTCTTT. It translates to CASSNMGTGMNTEAFF.

The chain employs TRBV10-3 and TRBJ2-1; TRBD2 matches 8 bases. With 5 bases clipped from V and 9 bases from J, the junction kept 12 bases outside the gene matches. Germline assignment: CDR1 ENHRY and CDR2 SYGVKD. The CDR3 has 15 amino acids. Here the CDR3 DNA reads TGTGCCATCAGTAAACTAGCGGCCGGAGTCACTGAGCAGTTCTTC. It is translated as CAISKLAAGVTEQFF.

This clone was detected a few times. The CDR3 region has the DNA TGTGCCAGCAGTCCGACAGGGACGAACACCGGGGAGCTGTTTTTT. This sequence encodes CASSPTGTNTGELFF. This chain uses TRBV5-6 with TRBJ2-2, with 7 bases lining up with TRBD1. This CDR3 spans 15 amino acids. CDR1 and CDR2 from the germline V gene are SGHDT and YYEEEE. V lost 5 bases to trimming and J lost 0 bases; unmatched junction nucleotides: 4.

The gene calls are TRBV5-4 and TRBJ1-6; 9 bases agree with TRBD1. J gave up 7 bases and V 0 bases, and 5 bases lay outside the gene matches. This CDR3 contains 16 residues. Germline V CDR1 and CDR2: SGHNT, YYREEE (reference sequence). The CDR3 DNA is TGTGCCAGCAGCTTGGAGACAGGGGGTAGAAATTCACCCCTCCACTTT. Protein sequence: CASSLETGGRNSPLHF.

The J gene is TRBJ2-5, the V gene TRBV6-1; TRBD1 matches at 10 bases. The CDR3 spans 16 residues. J lost 5 bases, V lost 2 bases, and 8 bases had no gene match. Germline CDR1 is MNHNS and CDR2 is SASEGT. The CDR3 DNA reads as TGTGCCAGCAGTGAACCCGCGACAGGGGGCTTGGAGACCCAGTACTTC. It specifies CASSEPATGGLETQYF.

CDR3 sequence reads: CASSSFDRGWYEQYF. CDR3 nucleotide sequence: TGTGCCAGCAGCTCCTTCGACAGGGGGTGGTACGAGCAGTACTTC. This chain connects TRBV11-2 to TRBJ2-7; 9 bases are shared with TRBD1. CDR3 size: 15 residues. CDR1 and CDR2 (germline): SGHAT, FQNNGV. V lost 4 bases, J lost 4 bases, and 8 bases stayed unmatched.

The DNA for the CDR3 is TGCGCCAGCCGCCCGAGGGGGGGAAGCGAGGAGACCCAGTACTTC. As protein: CASRPRGGSEETQYF. V usage is TRBV5-1 and J usage is TRBJ2-5; tentative D call: TRBD2 (7 bases). The CDR3 extends over 15 amino acids. Germline V CDR1 and CDR2: SGHRS, YFSETQ. V lost 7 bases, J lost 5 bases, and 21 bases lay in between.

This chain links TRBV29-1 with TRBJ2-3; TRBD2 aligns across 10 bases. V gave up 5 bases and J gave up 1 base; unmatched junction bases: 3. Germline CDR1 is SQVTM and CDR2 is ANQGSEA. CDR3 size: 14 residues. CDR3 protein: CSVSGRAGTDTQYF. In nucleotides, the CDR3 is TGCAGCGTTAGCGGGAGGGCTGGCACAGATACGCAGTATTTT.

The genes are TRBV6-6 and TRBJ2-7; 7 bases line up with TRBD2. The CDR3 consists of 14 residues. CDR1 and CDR2 (germline): MNHNY, SVGAGI (reference sequence). After removal of 10 bases from V and 2 bases from J, the junction contained 11 bases not matched to a gene. In DNA, the CDR3 is TGTGCCACCTCCCCAGCGGGATCGACCTACGAGCAGTACTTC. Its protein product is CATSPAGSTYEQYF.

This chain connects TRBV19 to TRBJ1-2; D might be TRBD1 (5 bases). V lost 1 base to trimming and J lost 4 bases, with 16 bases between them. CDR3 length: 16 residues. Germline CDR1 and CDR2: LNHDA and SQIVND (reference sequence). The CDR3 protein is CASSIASGLRIYGYTF. CDR3 DNA sequence: TGTGCCAGTAGTATAGCTTCAGGGTTACGAATCTATGGCTACACCTTC.

This chain connects TRBV5-1 to TRBJ2-7, with D maybe TRBD1 (5 bases). Deletions cut 4 bases from V and 2 bases from J, with 19 bases between. Germline V gene sequence: CDR1 SGHRS, CDR2 YFSETQ. The CDR3 extends over 16 amino acids. The CDR3 region has the DNA TGCGCCAGCAGCCCGGGCGTCTGGACAATGACCTACGAGCAGTACTTC. Its protein is CASSPGVWTMTYEQYF.

The chain links TRBV28 to TRBJ2-7; unclear D gene. Trimming pared 5 bases from V and 5 bases from J, leaving 19 bases between. From germline, CDR1 is MDHEN and CDR2 SYDVKM. The CDR3 runs to 15 residues. In DNA form, the CDR3 reads TGTGCCAGCAGTCCTCGACTTCGGTCTCACAACGAGCAGTACTTC. Its translation is CASSPRLRSHNEQYF. Supplemented by reference TRBV28 and TRBJ2-7, the full variable domain reads DVKVTQSSRYLVKRTGEKVFLECVQDMDHENMFWYRQDPGLGLRLIYFSYDVKMKEKGDIPEGYSVSREKKERFSLILESASTNQTSMYLCASSPRLRSHNEQYFGPGTRLTVT.

The chain joins TRBV30 to TRBJ2-7, with TRBD1 as a possible D gene (5 bases). CDR1 is GTSNPN, CDR2 SVGIG, per germline (reference sequence). The length of the CDR3 is 14 residues. Trimming removed 3 bases from V and 2 bases from J, with 14 bases in between. Here the CDR3 DNA reads TGTGCCTGGAGAAGTTCAGGGATTACCTACGAGCAGTACTTC. Amino acids: CAWRSSGITYEQYF.

V and J are TRBV29-1 and TRBJ2-1; D might be TRBD2 (6 bases). V lost 5 bases, J lost 0 bases, and 11 bases lay in between. The CDR3 sequence is 14 residues long. The germline V gene encodes CDR1 SQVTM and CDR2 ANQGSEA. CDR3 protein: CSVFGGISYNEQFF. The CDR3 nucleotides are TGCAGCGTTTTTGGGGGGATCTCCTACAATGAGCAGTTCTTC.

V and J are TRBV6-1 and TRBJ2-7, with a tentative D call TRBD2 (6 bases). V was pared by 0 bases and J by 3 bases, with 12 bases between. This CDR3 has 15 residues. CDR1 is MNHNS and CDR2 is SASEGT in the germline V gene. The chain's CDR3 is CASSEALGGIYEQYF. CDR3 DNA sequence: TGTGCCAGCAGTGAAGCGCTTGGAGGGATCTACGAGCAGTACTTC.

The chain uses TRBV28 and TRBJ2-1; D remains ambiguous. Trimming took 5 bases from V and 14 from J, leaving 16 bases between them. CDR1 is MDHEN, CDR2 SYDVKM, per germline. The CDR3 totals 12 residues. The CDR3: CASSTPRVVEFF. CDR3 sequence (DNA): TGTGCCAGCAGTACCCCTAGAGTTGTGGAGTTCTTC.

This clone was counted a few times. The chain recombines TRBV7-2 with TRBJ2-5; D is possibly TRBD1 (6 bases). V dropped 5 bases and J dropped 5 bases, with 15 bases sitting between them. Per the germline V gene, CDR1 is SGHTA and CDR2 is FQGNSA. CDR3 length: 14 amino acids. CDR3 in amino acids: CASSQKQGTETQYF. CDR3 coding DNA: TGTGCCAGCAGCCAAAAACAGGGTACGGAGACCCAGTACTTC.

V gene TRBV27 combines with J gene TRBJ2-1; D gene ambiguous. Germline CDR1 reads MNHEY; CDR2 reads SMNVEV (reference sequence). CDR3 size: 11 residues. The ends were cut back, 7 bases at V and 8 bases at J, with 9 bases in the middle. For the CDR3, the DNA is TGTGCCAGCAAGTCCGTAGATGAGCAGTTCTTC. Encoded protein: CASKSVDEQFF.

Concerning this clone itself: The germline gene is not matched at one end of the junction; a read error may be the cause. The genes are TRBV7-9 and TRBJ1-1, with D perhaps TRBD1 (5 bases). Germline CDR1 reads SEHNR; CDR2 reads FQNEAQ (reference sequence). The CDR3 consists of 11 residues. CDR3 sequence reads: CSSSRASGAFF. In DNA form, the CDR3 reads TGTTCCAGCAGCCGCGCCTCAGGGGCTTTCTTT.

The chain links TRBV14 to TRBJ2-3; D is possibly TRBD2 (5 bases). The germline V gene has CDR1 SGHDN and CDR2 FVKESK. Trimming left V 2 bases short and J 0 bases short, with 12 bases between. This CDR3 region has 16 residues. CDR3 sequence reads: CASSQRAGRSTDTQYF. CDR3 coding DNA: TGTGCCAGCAGCCAAAGGGCGGGCAGGAGCACAGATACGCAGTATTTT.

Notes on this clone: Other DNA sequences within the sample encode an identical CDR3. The chain links TRBV7-9 to TRBJ1-1; no firm D call. Germline V lookup: CDR1 SEHNR, CDR2 FQNEAQ (reference sequence). V was clipped by 5 bases and J by 2 bases, with 6 bases between them. The CDR3 sequence is 12 residues long. CDR3 sequence: CASSPSNTEAFF. The CDR3 DNA reads TGTGCCAGCAGCCCCTCCAACACTGAAGCTTTCTTT.

As concerns this clone: The germline gene is not matched at one end of the junction; a read error may be the cause. J is TRBJ2-6 and V is TRBV6-1, with D tentatively TRBD1 (6 bases). Germline loops: CDR1 MNHNS, CDR2 SASEGT. The CDR3 runs to 17 residues. CDR3 in DNA: TGTGCCAGCAGTGGGACAGTCGTATCCTCTGGGGCCAACGGCCTGACTTTC. As protein: CASSGTVVSSGANGLTF.

The genes are TRBV6-6 and TRBJ1-1; TRBD1 might be the D (5 bases). Trimming cost V 5 bases and J 4 bases, with 14 bases left between them. CDR3 length: 14 residues. Per the germline V gene, CDR1 is MNHNY and CDR2 is SVGAGI (reference sequence). The CDR3 loop reads CASSPEQAPTEAFF. The CDR3 DNA reads TGTGCCAGCAGTCCTGAACAGGCTCCCACTGAAGCTTTCTTT.

The chain uses TRBV7-2 and TRBJ2-1; D remains unclear. The germline V gene encodes CDR1 SGHTA and CDR2 FQGNSA. The CDR3 loop spans 13 amino acids. V was shortened by 4 bases and J by 5 bases, with 9 bases between the two germline ends. CDR3 amino acids: CASSSLSNNEQFF. Written as DNA, the CDR3 is TGTGCCAGCAGCTCCCTTAGCAACAATGAGCAGTTCTTC.

The gene calls are TRBV5-1 and TRBJ2-5, with D perhaps matching TRBD1 (6 bases). Judging by the DNA end, TRBJ2-7 fits better; the J call may be wrong. Germline V CDR1 and CDR2: SGHRS, YFSETQ. The CDR3 extends over 14 amino acids. The CDR3 protein is CASSYATGPYEQYF. In DNA, the CDR3 is TGCGCCAGCAGCTACGCAACAGGGCCGTACGAGCAGTACTTC.

The chain carries TRBV7-8 and TRBJ2-7, with 7 bases identical to TRBD1. V dropped 5 bases and J dropped 1; count of bases not matched to a gene: 5. Germline V gene sequence: CDR1 SGHVS, CDR2 FQNEAQ. CDR3 length: 14 residues. The CDR3 DNA reads as TGTGCCAGCAGCGACCGACAGGGATCCTACGAGCAGTACTTC. Amino acid sequence: CASSDRQGSYEQYF.

This clone was recorded a few times. The chain combines TRBV6-5 with TRBJ1-3, with D unclear. Trimming took 4 bases from V and 0 from J, leaving 7 bases between them. Germline CDR1 and CDR2: MNHEY and SVGAGI. This CDR3 region has 14 residues. The CDR3 spells CASSLAASGNTIYF. The CDR3 coding sequence is TGTGCCAGCAGTTTGGCCGCCTCTGGAAACACCATATATTTT.

The rearrangement joins TRBV10-3 to TRBJ1-2; 8 bases are a match to TRBD1. This CDR3 is built from 15 residues. V lost 0 bases, J lost 4 bases, and 4 bases stayed unmatched. Germline lookup yields CDR1 ENHRY and CDR2 SYGVKD. CDR3: CAISESTQGAYGYTF. The CDR3 nucleotides are TGTGCCATCAGTGAGTCGACTCAGGGGGCCTATGGCTACACCTTC.

This clone came up once. V and J are TRBV4-1 and TRBJ1-3; D ambiguous. This CDR3 is 15 amino acids long. CDR1 is MGHRA, CDR2 YSYEKL, per germline. The ends were cut back, 1 base at V and 4 bases at J, with 11 bases in the middle. In DNA form, the CDR3 reads TGCGCCAGCAGCCAAGGCCCGGGGTCGGGAAACACCATATATTTT. This gives the protein CASSQGPGSGNTIYF.

The V and J genes are TRBV6-1 and TRBJ2-5; tentatively, D is TRBD1 (6 bases). The germline V gene has CDR1 MNHNS and CDR2 SASEGT. V was clipped by 4 bases and J by 5 bases, with 17 bases between them. This CDR3 is 15 amino acids long. The CDR3 reads CASSGEQGFGETQYF. As DNA, the CDR3 is TGTGCCAGCAGTGGAGAACAGGGATTCGGGGAGACCCAGTACTTC.